This record looks at one TCR beta chain sequence and its context. No antigen is known for it. Each TRB cDNA library was prepared by 5' RACE (with UMI labels). Each CDR3 protein gets one entry in TCRdb, which reprocessed the 5' RACE reads and gives no DNA. The sample yields around 7,000 distinct CDR3 sequences, of which the top ten take up roughly 1.3%. The sample comes from a study of CXCR3-negative and CXCR3-positive naive CD8 T cells. Findings and limits, study-wide: Greater hydrophobicity was found in TRB CDR3s of CXCR3-positive naive cells than of CXCR3-negative naive cells. Naive cells that were CXCR3-negative or CXCR3-positive used TRBV-TRBJ genes alike, while memory cells diverged. Freshly isolated PBMCs were used in most assays, given partial CXCR3 loss after freezing.

Naive CD8+ T cells showed CD45RO-CCR7+CD27+CD95-. Germline V gene sequence: CDR1 SGHAT, CDR2 FQNNGV. The CDR3 length is 15 residues. The TCR sequence derives from a human donor in good health. Some clones in this sample may be carry-over from other donors' samples. V gene TRBV11-2 combines with J gene TRBJ2-7. The specimen was naive CXCR3+ CD8+ T cells from blood. The sample's subset: CD45RO-CCR7+CD27+CD95- naive CD8+ T cells expressing CXCR3 (TNR3+). The CDR3 here is CASSLVSAGVPEQYF.